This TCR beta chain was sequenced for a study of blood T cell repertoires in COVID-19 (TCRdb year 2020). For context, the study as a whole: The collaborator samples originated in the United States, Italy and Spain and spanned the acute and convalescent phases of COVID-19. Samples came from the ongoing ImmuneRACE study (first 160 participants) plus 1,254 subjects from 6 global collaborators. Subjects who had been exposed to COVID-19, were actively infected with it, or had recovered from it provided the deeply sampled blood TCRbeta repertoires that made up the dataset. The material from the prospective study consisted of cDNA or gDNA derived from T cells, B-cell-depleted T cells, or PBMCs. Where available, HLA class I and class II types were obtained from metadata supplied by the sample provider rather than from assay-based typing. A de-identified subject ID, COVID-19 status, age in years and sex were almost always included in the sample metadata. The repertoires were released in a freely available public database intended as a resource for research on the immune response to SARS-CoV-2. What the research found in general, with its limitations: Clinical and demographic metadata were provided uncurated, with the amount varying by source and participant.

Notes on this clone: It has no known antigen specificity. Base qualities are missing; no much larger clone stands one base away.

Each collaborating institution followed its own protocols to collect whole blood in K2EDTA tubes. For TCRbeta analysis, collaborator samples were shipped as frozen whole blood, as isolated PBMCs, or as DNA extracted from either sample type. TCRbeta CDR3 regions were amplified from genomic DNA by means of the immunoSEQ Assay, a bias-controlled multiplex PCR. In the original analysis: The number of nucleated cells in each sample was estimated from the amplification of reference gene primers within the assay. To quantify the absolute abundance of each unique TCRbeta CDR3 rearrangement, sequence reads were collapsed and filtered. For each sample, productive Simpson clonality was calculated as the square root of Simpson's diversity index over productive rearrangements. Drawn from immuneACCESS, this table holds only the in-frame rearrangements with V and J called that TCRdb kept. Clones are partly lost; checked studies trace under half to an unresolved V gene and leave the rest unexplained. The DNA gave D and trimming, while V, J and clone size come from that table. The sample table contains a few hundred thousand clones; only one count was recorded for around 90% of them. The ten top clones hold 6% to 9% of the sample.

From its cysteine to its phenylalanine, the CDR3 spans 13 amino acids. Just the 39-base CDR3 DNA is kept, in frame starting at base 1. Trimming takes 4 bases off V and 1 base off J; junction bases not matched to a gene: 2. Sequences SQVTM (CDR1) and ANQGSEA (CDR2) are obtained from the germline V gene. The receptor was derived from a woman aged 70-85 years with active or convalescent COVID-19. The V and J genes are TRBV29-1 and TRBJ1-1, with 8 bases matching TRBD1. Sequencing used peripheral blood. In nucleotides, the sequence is TGCAGCGTTGGGGACAGGACGAACACTGAAGCTTTCTTT. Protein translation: CSVGDRTNTEAFF.